The rows below give T cell receptor beta chains drawn from one sample of a study of spatial heterogeneity in lung cancer. TCRdb re-called the 5' RACE reads with MiXCR, one entry per CDR3 protein. The sample gives around 20,000 distinct CDR3 sequences, 2.8% of which show up once; about 7.7% is in the top ten. This specimen consisted of lung tumor tissue, obtained at surgery. Receptors originate from a male donor with early-stage non-small cell lung cancer. Each CDR3 is given with its conserved first and last residue. A D gene is named only where the DNA matches it firmly. Clone size is not always given. Where it is, it says once, few, many or a class for expanded clones.

j_gene,v_gene,abundance,d_gene,CDR3aa,CDR3nt
TRBJ2-2,TRBV9,many,-,CASSADLGPTGELFF,TGTGCCAGCAGCGCTGACTTAGGACCCACCGGGGAGCTGTTTTTT
TRBJ2-7,TRBV27,many,TRBD2,CASSFSSGRNYEQYF,TGTGCCAGCAGTTTTTCCAGCGGGAGGAACTACGAGCAGTACTTC
TRBJ2-5,TRBV28,many,-,CASSPGPTYQETQYF,TGTGCCAGCAGCCCGGGACCGACGTACCAAGAGACCCAGTACTTC
TRBJ1-3,TRBV7-2,many,-,CASSSLNRGTIYF,TGTGCCAGCAGCTCTTTGAACCGCGGCACCATATATTTT
TRBJ1-4,TRBV27,many,TRBD1,CASSPRRRGRIEKLFF,TGTGCCAGCAGTCCTCGAAGAAGGGGGCGGATTGAAAAACTGTTTTTT
TRBJ1-2,TRBV6-2/TRBV6-3,many,-,CASRSRDGKFYTF,TGTGCCAGCAGGAGCCGGGACGGAAAATTCTACACCTTC
TRBJ1-1,TRBV7-9,many,-,CASSFMAGGYTEAFF,TGTGCCAGCAGCTTTATGGCTGGGGGCTACACTGAAGCTTTCTTT
TRBJ2-6,TRBV3-1,many,-,CASSQTSGANVLTF,TGTGCCAGCAGCCAAACCTCTGGGGCCAACGTCCTGACTTTC
TRBJ1-1,TRBV9,many,-,CASSPGLMTEAFF,TGTGCCAGCAGTCCAGGACTGATGACTGAAGCTTTCTTT
TRBJ2-7,TRBV14,-,-,CASSQRTGPGSYEQYF,TGTGCCAGCAGCCAACGAACAGGGCCCGGGTCCTACGAGCAGTACTTC
TRBJ2-7,TRBV27,many,-,CASAGRDGAYEQYF,TGTGCCAGCGCCGGGCGGGACGGAGCCTACGAGCAGTACTTC
TRBJ2-5,TRBV29-1,many,-,CSVEGVQETQYF,TGCAGCGTTGAGGGGGTCCAAGAGACCCAGTACTTC
TRBJ2-7,TRBV20-1,many,-,CSALISHEQYF,TGCAGTGCCCTTATCTCTCACGAGCAGTACTTC
TRBJ2-6,TRBV15,many,-,CATSRDFGLISGANVLTF,TGTGCCACCAGCAGAGATTTTGGTCTGATCTCTGGGGCCAACGTCCTGACTTTC
TRBJ1-4,TRBV7-2,many,-,CASSLTEKLFF,TGTGCCAGCAGCTTAACTGAAAAACTGTTTTTT
TRBJ2-1,TRBV12-3/TRBV12-4,many,TRBD2,CASRGTSINLLNEQFF,TGTGCCAGCAGGGGGACTAGCATCAACTTACTCAATGAGCAGTTCTTC